Listed below are T cell receptor beta chains from one sample, sequenced in a study of metastatic and nonmetastatic thyroid tumors. With MiXCR, TCRdb reprocessed the PCR reads. The sample yields several thousand clones, about 43% seen once. The source material was tumor tissue. The receptors stem from a female donor with papillary thyroid cancer or a benign thyroid nodule (not recorded which). Some clones in this sample may be carry-over from other donors' samples. CDR3s include the opening cysteine and the closing phenylalanine or tryptophan. Fields, in order: V gene, J gene, CDR3 length, clone size, D gene, CDR3 protein, CDR3 DNA. A D gene is named only where the DNA matches it firmly. Size is stated for part of the rows, as once, few or many counts, or as a class when the clone is expanded.

>TRBV25-1|TRBJ2-1|13|medium-sized|TRBD2
CASSNPGGNEQFF
TGTGCCAGCAGTAACCCGGGGGGGAATGAGCAGTTCTTC
>TRBV20-1|TRBJ2-7|16|.|TRBD2
CSARELAGGPFYEQYF
TGCAGTGCTAGAGAACTAGCGGGGGGGCCCTTCTACGAGCAGTACTTC
>TRBV20-1|TRBJ2-7|13|.|TRBD1
CSAIRQGRYEQYF
TGCAGTGCTATACGACAGGGGAGGTACGAGCAGTACTTC
>TRBV12-3/TRBV12-4|TRBJ2-1|12|few|.
CASSLSTREQFF
TGTGCCAGCAGTTTGTCGACGAGAGAGCAGTTCTTC
>TRBV30|TRBJ2-7|15|few|.
CAWSGVGANSYEQYF
TGTGCCTGGAGTGGTGTGGGAGCGAACTCCTACGAGCAGTACTTC
>TRBV6-1|TRBJ2-1|18|medium-sized|TRBD2
CASSDWAVAGGAYNEQFF
TGTGCCAGCAGTGATTGGGCAGTAGCGGGGGGGGCCTACAATGAGCAGTTCTTC
>TRBV30|TRBJ2-3|14|.|.
CAWSRGGAGDTQYF
TGTGCCTGGAGTCGTGGGGGGGCTGGAGATACGCAGTATTTT
>TRBV12-5|TRBJ1-2|13|.|.
CASGLGRYYGYTF
TGTGCTAGTGGCCTGGGGCGGTACTATGGCTACACCTTC
>TRBV11-3|TRBJ2-5|16|once|.
CASSLARTRTGETQYF
TGTGCCAGCAGCTTAGCCCGGACGAGGACGGGAGAGACCCAGTACTTC
>TRBV6-1|TRBJ2-5|16|.|TRBD2
CASREPSGRGKETQYF
TGTGCCAGCAGAGAGCCTAGCGGGAGGGGGAAAGAGACCCAGTACTTC
>TRBV3-1|TRBJ1-2|14|few|.
CASSQDSAGYGYTF
TGTGCCAGCAGCCAAGACTCAGCGGGCTATGGCTACACCTTC
>TRBV19|TRBJ1-2|14|.|.
CASSIARLEHGYTF
TGTGCCAGTAGTATAGCGAGGTTGGAGCATGGCTACACCTTC
>TRBV19|TRBJ1-6|15|few|TRBD1
CASSATGSYNSPLHF
TGTGCCAGTAGCGCGACAGGGTCGTATAATTCACCCCTCCACTTT
>TRBV30|TRBJ1-2|15|.|.
CAWSVRGVRGRGYTF
TGTGCCTGGAGTGTACGAGGCGTCAGGGGCAGAGGCTACACCTTC
>TRBV6-1|TRBJ2-1|15|few|TRBD1
CASSSGTGKGYEQFF
TGTGCCAGCAGCTCCGGGACAGGAAAGGGCTATGAGCAGTTCTTC
>TRBV27|TRBJ1-6|14|.|.
CASSSRPISSPLHF
TGTGCCAGCAGCTCTAGGCCTATTTCTTCACCCCTCCACTTT
>TRBV6-5|TRBJ2-3|16|.|TRBD1
CASSYSAQGAADTQYF
TGTGCCAGCAGTTACTCAGCTCAGGGGGCAGCGGATACGCAGTATTTT
>TRBV6-1|TRBJ2-1|14|.|.
CASSEARIGAELFF
TGTGCCAGCAGTGAAGCGAGGATAGGGGCTGAGCTGTTCTTC
>TRBV5-6|TRBJ2-7|13|many|.
CASSLGEGGEQYF
TGTGCCAGCAGCTTGGGAGAGGGGGGGGAGCAGTACTTC
>TRBV6-5|TRBJ2-7|14|.|.
CASSYSTNSYEQYF
TGTGCCAGCAGTTACTCGACAAACTCCTACGAGCAGTACTTC
>TRBV7-2|TRBJ1-1|15|.|.
CASISARQVNTEAFF
TGTGCCAGCATCTCCGCCCGACAGGTGAACACTGAAGCTTTCTTT
>TRBV5-1|TRBJ2-7|14|.|TRBD2
CASSFGLAAYEQYF
TGCGCCAGCAGCTTTGGACTAGCGGCCTACGAGCAGTACTTC
>TRBV20-1|TRBJ1-2|13|once|.
CSARDRQSYGYTF
TGCAGTGCTAGAGATAGGCAGAGTTATGGCTACACCTTC
>TRBV6-1|TRBJ1-5|16|few|.
CASSEADRSGYQPQHF
TGTGCCAGCAGTGAAGCCGACAGGAGTGGGTATCAGCCCCAGCATTTT
>TRBV6-1|TRBJ1-1|15|.|.
CASSEAAGGNTEAFF
TGTGCCAGCAGTGAAGCAGCTGGGGGGAACACTGAAGCTTTCTTT
>TRBV4-3|TRBJ1-1|13|medium-sized|.
CASSQDSAGEAFF
TGCGCCAGCAGCCAAGATTCGGCGGGAGAAGCTTTCTTT
>TRBV12-3/TRBV12-4|TRBJ2-7|17|few|TRBD1
CASSLPPGQGGSYEQYF
TGTGCCAGCAGTTTACCTCCGGGACAGGGGGGCTCCTACGAGCAGTACTTC
>TRBV7-2|TRBJ2-7|16|medium-sized|TRBD1
CASSLAWAGGVYEQYF
TGTGCCAGCAGCTTAGCTTGGGCAGGGGGTGTCTACGAGCAGTACTTC
>TRBV9|TRBJ2-7|16|once|TRBD2
CASSVAGLAGDYEQYF
TGTGCCAGCAGCGTAGCGGGGCTAGCGGGAGACTACGAGCAGTACTTC
>TRBV20-1|TRBJ2-7|12|.|.
CSARGPGYEQYF
TGCAGTGCTAGAGGGCCGGGCTACGAGCAGTACTTC
>TRBV20-1|TRBJ1-1|10|.|.
CSASQTEAFF
TGCAGTGCTAGTCAGACTGAAGCTTTCTTT
>TRBV6-6|TRBJ1-6|14|.|.
CASSYPEEASPLHF
TGTGCCAGCAGTTACCCAGAGGAGGCTTCACCCCTCCACTTT
>TRBV5-1|TRBJ2-1|14|.|.
CASSLGDSYNEQFF
TGCGCCAGCAGCTTGGGAGACTCCTACAATGAGCAGTTCTTC
>TRBV4-3|TRBJ2-3|15|medium-sized|.
CASSQGSAVTDTQYF
TGCGCCAGCAGCCAAGGTTCGGCAGTCACAGATACGCAGTATTTT
>TRBV5-6|TRBJ2-7|14|.|.
CASSPEGGAYEQYF
TGTGCCAGCAGCCCCGAGGGCGGGGCCTACGAGCAGTACTTC
>TRBV28|TRBJ2-7|10|few|.
CASSAYEQYF
TGTGCCAGCAGTGCCTACGAGCAGTACTTC
>TRBV19|TRBJ1-2|14|.|TRBD1
CASRTGTGLYGYTF
TGTGCCAGTAGGACCGGGACAGGACTCTATGGCTACACCTTC
>TRBV11-3|TRBJ2-3|15|few|.
CASSPGVANSDTQYF
TGTGCCAGCAGCCCAGGGGTAGCCAACTCAGATACGCAGTATTTT
>TRBV6-1|TRBJ1-1|14|once|TRBD1
CASSDRDRVYEAFF
TGTGCCAGCAGTGACCGGGACAGGGTGTACGAAGCTTTCTTT
>TRBV3-1|TRBJ1-1|14|.|.
CASSQRGADTEAFF
TGTGCCAGCAGCCAAAGGGGCGCGGACACTGAAGCTTTCTTT
>TRBV6-1|TRBJ2-1|14|.|TRBD2
CASSLSGINNEQFF
TGTGCCAGCAGTCTTAGCGGGATAAACAATGAGCAGTTCTTC
>TRBV20-1|TRBJ2-3|14|.|.
CSTHTGLFPDTQYF
TGCAGTACACATACAGGGTTATTCCCAGATACGCAGTATTTT